This TCR beta chain originates from a study of graft-versus-host responses after intestinal transplantation. This clone was counted a few times. The antigen is undetermined. CDR3 length: 13 residues. The germline V gene has CDR1 SGHAT and CDR2 FQNNGV. Trimming left V 5 bases short and J 7 bases short, with 12 bases between. Repertoires were generated with immunoSEQ multiplex PCR, while TCRdb's copy carries only in-frame clones and drops some. The data hold about 59,000 clones, with 90% to 95% observed a single time. The chain recombines TRBV11-2 with TRBJ2-1; either TRBD1 or TRBD2 may supply D (5 bases each). Sequences were derived from unstimulated CD4+ T cells sorted from spleen or lymph node cells, sampled before transplant. This receptor was taken from a human donor who was the organ donor for an intestinal transplant. The CDR3 DNA follows: TGTGCCAGCAGCCCGGGGCGCTTAAATGAGCAGTTCTTC. It translates to CASSPGRLNEQFF.